This T cell receptor (beta chain) was recorded in a study of shared clonotypes between healthy human individuals. In germline, CDR1 is KGHSH, CDR2 LQKENI. V shed 0 bases and J 6 bases; nucleotides not matched to a gene: 10. The CDR3 is made up of 16 amino acids. Profiled with immunoSEQ multiplex PCR; TCRdb holds only in-frame clones, not every one. The sample consists of some 1,400,000 clones, approximately 96% of them appearing once. Sequencing used naive CD4+ T cells sorted from blood. This sample's subset: CD45RA+ positively selected. The receptor comes from a man younger than 45 in good health. J is TRBJ2-5 and V is TRBV18, with 7 positions matching TRBD1. The chain's CDR3 is CASSPPLNRGWKTQYF. The DNA for the CDR3 is TGTGCCAGCTCACCACCACTCAACAGGGGTTGGAAGACCCAGTACTTC.